This T cell receptor beta chain emerged from a study of graft-versus-host responses after intestinal transplantation. About the research overall: For around 3 years after anti-thymocyte globulin induction, all recipients took tacrolimus and steroids. Study-wide findings and caveats: Investigators detected GvH clones in recipient marrow, with some emerging earlier in ileum or blood.

CDR3 length: 14 amino acids. After removal of 5 bases from V and 8 bases from J, the junction contained 4 bases not matched to a gene. Germline CDR1 reads MNHEY; CDR2 reads SVGAGI. Method: immunoSEQ multiplex PCR; TCRdb's copy keeps in-frame clones and lacks some. The sample contains some 86,000 clones, around 90% of which appear only once. This clone was seen once. Antigen specificity is unknown. The sequence was obtained from a human donor who was the organ donor for an intestinal transplant. The chain uses TRBV6-5 and TRBJ2-2; 11 positions match TRBD2. The material was unstimulated CD4+ T cells sorted from spleen or lymph node cells, obtained before transplant. CDR3 residues: CASSPRLAGGELFF. CDR3 DNA sequence: TGTGCCAGCAGTCCACGACTAGCGGGGGGGGAGCTGTTTTTT.